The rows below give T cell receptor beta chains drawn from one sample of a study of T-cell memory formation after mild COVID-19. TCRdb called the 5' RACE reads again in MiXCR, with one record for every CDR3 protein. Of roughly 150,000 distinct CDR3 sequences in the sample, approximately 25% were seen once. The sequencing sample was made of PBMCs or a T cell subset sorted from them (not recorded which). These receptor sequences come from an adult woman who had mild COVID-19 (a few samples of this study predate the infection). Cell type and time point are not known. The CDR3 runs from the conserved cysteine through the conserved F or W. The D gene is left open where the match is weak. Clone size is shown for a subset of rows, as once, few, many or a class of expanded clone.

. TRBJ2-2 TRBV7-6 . CASSGTAGPSDAGELFF TGTGCCAGCAGCGGGACAGCGGGGCCGAGTGACGCCGGGGAGCTGTTTTTT
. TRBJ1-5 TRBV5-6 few CASSLGVSSNQPQHF TGTGCCAGCAGCTTGGGTGTCAGCTCCAATCAGCCCCAGCATTTT
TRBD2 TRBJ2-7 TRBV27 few CASSFHSTSGKTYEQYF TGTGCCAGCAGTTTCCATTCGACTAGCGGGAAAACCTACGAGCAGTACTTC
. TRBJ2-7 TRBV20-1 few CSASGVGSGNAYEQYF TGCAGTGCTAGTGGGGTAGGGTCAGGGAACGCCTACGAGCAGTACTTC
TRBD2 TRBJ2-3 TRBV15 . CATSRTSGYTDTQYF TGTGCCACCAGCAGGACTAGCGGTTACACAGATACGCAGTATTTT
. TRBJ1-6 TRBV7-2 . CASSTGLRGDSPLHF TGTGCCAGCAGCACCGGACTGCGGGGGGATTCACCCCTCCACTTT
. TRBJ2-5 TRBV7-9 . CASSLALGWGETQYF TGTGCCAGCAGCTTAGCCCTCGGATGGGGGGAGACCCAGTACTTC
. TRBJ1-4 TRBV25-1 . CASSDITGIREKLFF TGTGCCAGCAGTGACATCACAGGGATTCGAGAAAAACTGTTTTTT
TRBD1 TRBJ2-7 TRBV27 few CASSVGQDYEQYF TGTGCCAGCAGTGTGGGACAGGACTACGAGCAGTACTTC
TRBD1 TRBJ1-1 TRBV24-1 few CATPDRGTEAFF TGTGCCACCCCCGACAGGGGTACTGAAGCTTTCTTT
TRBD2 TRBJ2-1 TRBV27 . CASKDLGGGFGVDEQFF TGTGCCAGCAAGGACCTCGGGGGGGGCTTTGGTGTGGATGAGCAGTTCTTC
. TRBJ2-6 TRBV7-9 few CASSHPGPSGANVLTF TGTGCCAGCAGTCACCCGGGGCCCTCTGGGGCCAACGTCCTGACTTTC
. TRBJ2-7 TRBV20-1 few CSARETGVEQYF TGCAGTGCTAGAGAGACAGGCGTCGAGCAGTACTTC
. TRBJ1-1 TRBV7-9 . CASSFGGEAFF TGTGCCAGCAGCTTCGGGGGTGAAGCTTTCTTT
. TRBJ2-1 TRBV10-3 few CAIRDRANEQFF TGTGCCATCCGAGACAGAGCTAATGAGCAGTTCTTC
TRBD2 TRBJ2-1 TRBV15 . CATSPLAGGLYNEQFF TGTGCCACCAGCCCACTAGCGGGGGGGTTGTACAATGAGCAGTTCTTC
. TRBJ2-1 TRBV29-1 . CSDGGPYNEQFF TGCAGCGACGGGGGTCCCTACAATGAGCAGTTCTTC
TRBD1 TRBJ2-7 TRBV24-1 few CATGTGNEQYF TGTGCCACGGGGACAGGGAACGAGCAGTACTTC
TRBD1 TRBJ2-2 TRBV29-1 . CSVEQGAGELFF TGCAGCGTTGAACAGGGGGCCGGGGAGCTGTTTTTT
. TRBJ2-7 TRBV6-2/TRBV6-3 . CASSLAYYEQYF TGTGCCAGCAGTTTGGCATACTACGAGCAGTACTTC
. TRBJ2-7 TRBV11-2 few CASSLGGQWGYEQYF TGTGCCAGCAGCTTAGGAGGACAGTGGGGCTACGAGCAGTACTTC
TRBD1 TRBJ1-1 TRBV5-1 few CASSLARQGPPEAFF TGCGCCAGCAGCTTGGCGAGACAGGGGCCCCCTGAAGCTTTCTTT
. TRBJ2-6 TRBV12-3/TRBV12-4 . CASSLDVLTF TGTGCCAGCAGTTTGGACGTCCTGACTTTC
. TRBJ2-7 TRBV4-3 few CASSPDRAYEQYF TGCGCCAGCAGCCCGGACAGAGCCTACGAGCAGTACTTC
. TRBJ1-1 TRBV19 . CASSGDLRTEAFF TGTGCCAGTAGCGGGGATCTGAGGACTGAAGCTTTCTTT
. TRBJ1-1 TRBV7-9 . CASSEPVGGEGEAFF TGTGCCAGCAGCGAACCCGTTGGGGGGGAAGGTGAAGCTTTCTTT
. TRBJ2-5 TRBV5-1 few CASSEGIQETQYF TGCGCCAGCAGTGAGGGAATACAAGAGACCCAGTACTTC
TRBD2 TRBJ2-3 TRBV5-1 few CASSPGLEADTQYF TGCGCCAGCAGCCCAGGACTAGAGGCAGATACGCAGTATTTT